Included here is one TCR beta chain sequence, with context. What this receptor recognizes is not known. Per-nucleotide qualities are absent, and no much larger clonotype sits a single base away. These data belong to a study of blood T cell repertoires in COVID-19 (dated by TCRdb to the early 2020s). For the study in its entirety: Collaborator samples came from the United States, Italy and Spain and covered acute and convalescent phases of COVID-19. The prospective study material was composed of cDNA or gDNA derived from T cells, B-cell-depleted T cells, or PBMCs. Deeply sampled blood TCRbeta repertoires from subjects exposed to, actively infected with, or recovered from COVID-19 were included in the dataset. The repertoires were released in a freely available public database meant as a resource for research on the immune response to SARS-CoV-2. The samples were drawn from two sources: the first 160 participants of the ongoing ImmuneRACE study, and 1,000 to 1,500 subjects contributed by 6 global collaborators. A de-identified subject ID, COVID-19 status, age in years and sex were almost always included in the sample metadata. Where available, HLA class I and class II types were taken from metadata supplied by the sample provider and were not determined by assay-based typing.

The collaborating institutions used their own protocols to collect whole blood in K2EDTA tubes. For TCRbeta analysis, collaborator samples were shipped as frozen whole blood, as isolated PBMCs, or as DNA extracted from either sample type. According to the germline V gene (reference sequence), CDR1 reads MNHEY and CDR2 reads SMNVEV. The CDR3 contains 18 residues, cysteine and phenylalanine counted. The only DNA kept is the CDR3, 54 bases in frame from the first base. Clipping removes 7 bases from V and 1 base from J, with 14 as the unmatched junction base count. The paper as a whole reports these results and caveats: The quantity of clinical and demographic metadata differed by source and by participant and was supplied without curation.

The immunoSEQ Assay, a bias-controlled multiplex PCR, was used to amplify TCRbeta CDR3 regions from genomic DNA. As for the original processing: The number of nucleated cells in each sample was estimated from the amplification of reference gene primers within the assay. To quantify the absolute abundance of each unique TCRbeta CDR3 rearrangement, sequence reads were collapsed and filtered. For each sample, productive Simpson clonality was calculated as the square root of Simpson's diversity index across productive rearrangements. In TCRdb, the immuneACCESS table is reduced to in-frame sequences with V and J assigned. These tables do not hold every clone; where another copy was compared, an unresolved V gene accounts for under half, and the others remain unexplained. Clone size and the V and J calls come from that table; the DNA yielded D and trimming. The sample table lists roughly 350,000 clones, roughly 90% of them with a count of one. The top ten hold 3.5% to 4.5% of the sample.

This TCR was recovered from a woman in her forties or fifties with active or convalescent COVID-19. The sequence joins TRBV27 to TRBJ2-7, and 12 junctional nucleotides match TRBD1. Sequenced material: peripheral blood. CDR3 sequence: CASTSLGTGGYLSYEQYF. The DNA is TGTGCCAGCACCTCCTTGGGGACAGGGGGCTACCTTTCCTACGAGCAGTACTTC.